This T cell receptor (beta chain) was recovered during a study of shared clonotypes between healthy human individuals. Study results and limitations: Donor clonotype sharing was expected to depend on sequencing depth.

Once extracted for a subset, genomic DNA was divided evenly among several immunoSEQ plates. TCRdb's table, derived via immunoSEQ multiplex PCR, lists solely in-frame clones and lacks some. The sample contains about 680,000 clones, approximately 90% of which appear only once. Positive CCR7 selection of CD45RO-negative cells yielded the naive CD8 cells, and terminally differentiated effector memory CD45RA+ cells were excluded. Notes on this clone: What it binds is unknown.

Source material: naive CD8+ T cells sorted from blood. This clonotype was obtained from a man in his thirties or forties in good health.

The CDR3 DNA reads TGCGCCAGCAGCCAAGGACAGGGTGAAGTGTCCTACGAGCAGTACTTC. Translating it yields CASSQGQGEVSYEQYF. The chain couples TRBV4-1 to TRBJ2-7; TRBD1 agrees at 7 bases. In germline, CDR1 is MGHRA, CDR2 YSYEKL. The CDR3 is 16 amino acids. Trimming at V came to 1 base and at J to 1 base, leaving 7 bases not matched to a gene.